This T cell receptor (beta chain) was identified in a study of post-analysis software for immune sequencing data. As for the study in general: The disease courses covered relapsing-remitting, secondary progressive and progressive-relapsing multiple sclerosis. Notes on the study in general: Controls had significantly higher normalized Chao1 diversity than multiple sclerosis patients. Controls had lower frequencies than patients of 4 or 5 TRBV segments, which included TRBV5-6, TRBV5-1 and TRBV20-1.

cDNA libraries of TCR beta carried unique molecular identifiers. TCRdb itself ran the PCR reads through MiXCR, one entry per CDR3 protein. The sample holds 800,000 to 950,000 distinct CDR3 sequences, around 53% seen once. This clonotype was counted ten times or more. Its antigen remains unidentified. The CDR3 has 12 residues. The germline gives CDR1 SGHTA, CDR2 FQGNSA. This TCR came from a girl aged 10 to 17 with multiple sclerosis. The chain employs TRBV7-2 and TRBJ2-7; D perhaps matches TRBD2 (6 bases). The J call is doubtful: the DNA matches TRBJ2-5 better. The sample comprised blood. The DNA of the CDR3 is TGTGCCAGCAGCTTGGGACTTGGGACCCAGTACTTC. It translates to CASSLGLGTQYF.